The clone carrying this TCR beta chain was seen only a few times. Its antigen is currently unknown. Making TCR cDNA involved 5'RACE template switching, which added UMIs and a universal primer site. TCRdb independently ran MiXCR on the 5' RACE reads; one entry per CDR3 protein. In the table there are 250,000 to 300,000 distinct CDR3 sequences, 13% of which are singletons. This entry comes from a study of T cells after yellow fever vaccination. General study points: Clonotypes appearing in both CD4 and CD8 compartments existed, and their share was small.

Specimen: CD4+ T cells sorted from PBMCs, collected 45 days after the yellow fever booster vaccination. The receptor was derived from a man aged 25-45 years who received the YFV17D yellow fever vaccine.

The CDR3 nucleotides read TGCATAGGAGGGGAGCAAGAGACCCAGTACTTC. The encoded protein is CIGGEQETQYF. The chain couples TRBV29-1 to TRBJ2-5, with a possible D match to TRBD2 (6 bases). This CDR3 is built from 11 residues. The germline gives CDR1 SQVTM, CDR2 ANQGSEA.